The entry below gives a single T cell receptor beta chain sequence along with its context. Its specificity is unknown. Chemo-refractory metastatic non-small-cell lung cancer patients underwent focal radiation alongside CTLA-4 blockade with ipilimumab. This sample stems from a study of radiotherapy plus CTLA-4 blockade in lung cancer. The CDR3 has 15 amino acids. Germline loops: CDR1 SGHDT, CDR2 YYEEEE. The V end lost 0 bases, the J end lost 0 bases, and 9 bases lay between the germline ends. Some clones are missing from TCRdb's copy, which holds only in-frame ones; the method was immunoSEQ multiplex PCR. The sample consists of about 97,000 clones, about four fifths of them appearing once. Study results and limitations: Dynamics of early blood T cell clones, together with interferon-beta, were reportedly the best predictors of response.

This chain uses TRBV5-6 with TRBJ1-1; D perhaps matches TRBD1 (5 bases). The input for sequencing was peripheral blood, taken from a patient treated with radiotherapy plus ipilimumab. The sequence was obtained from a human donor with non-small cell lung cancer who had a partial response to radiotherapy plus ipilimumab. Some clones in this sample may be carry-over from other donors' samples. CDR3 protein: CASSLEGRLNTEAFF. The CDR3 DNA reads TGTGCCAGCAGCTTGGAGGGGCGTTTGAACACTGAAGCTTTCTTT.